The 8 T cell receptor beta chains below were found in one sample sequenced in a study of blood T cell repertoires in COVID-19. Sequencing was performed with immunoSEQ multiplex PCR; in TCRdb, only in-frame clones are kept and a portion is missing. The table has approximately 280,000 clones, around 87% seen once. Sequenced material: PBMCs or T cells enriched from blood (not recorded which). These receptors came from a woman between 18 and 30 years old with acute COVID-19.

The chain combines TRBV9 with TRBJ2-5; TRBD1 might be the D (6 bases). The ends were cut back, 7 bases at V and 7 bases at J, with 20 bases in the middle. From germline, CDR1 is SGDLS and CDR2 YYNGEE. The CDR3 spans 14 residues. CDR3 coding DNA: TGTGCCAGCTCAGAGAATTGGGACAAGGCGACCCAGTACTTC. Protein sequence: CASSENWDKATQYF. The full variable domain, its missing parts supplied by reference TRBV9 and TRBJ2-5, is DSGVTQTPKHLITATGQRVTLRCSPRSGDLSVYWYQQSLDQGLQFLIQYYNGEERAKGNILERFSAQQFPDLHSELNLSSLELGDSALYFCASSENWDKATQYFGPGTRLLVL.

The chain employs TRBV21-1 and TRBJ2-1; the table's D call of TRBD2 was not tested on the DNA. TRBV21-1 is shown as a pseudogene. This CDR3 region has 15 residues. CDR3 bases: TGTGCCAGCAGGATGGGACTAGCGGGAGGGGTTGAGCAGTTCTTC. Amino acid sequence: CASRMGLAGGVEQFF.

V usage is TRBV10-1 and J usage is TRBJ2-3; D gene unclear. Trimming took 2 bases from V and 4 from J, leaving 7 bases between them. The CDR3 is made up of 13 amino acids. Germline CDR1 is WNHNN and CDR2 is SYGVQD (reference sequence). DNA of the CDR3: TGCGCCAGCAGTGAGATTAATTCAGATACGCAGTATTTT. This sequence encodes CASSEINSDTQYF.

The rearrangement joins TRBV5-6 to TRBJ2-2; a weak D match, TRBD1 (6 bases). Trimming cost V 6 bases and J 1 base, with 16 bases left between them. This CDR3 is built from 16 residues. Germline CDR1 is SGHDT and CDR2 is YYEEEE. CDR3 protein: CASNPGAYENTGELFF. CDR3 DNA: TGTGCCAGCAACCCAGGGGCATACGAGAACACCGGGGAGCTGTTTTTT.

V usage is TRBV15 and J usage is TRBJ2-7, with 7 bases matching TRBD1. Germline CDR1 is LNHNV and CDR2 is YYDKDF (reference sequence). The CDR3 is made up of 15 amino acids. Trimming at V came to 3 bases and at J to 2 bases, leaving 7 bases not matched to a gene. The CDR3 DNA reads as TGTGCCACCAGCAGGGAGAATGACAGGGCCTACGAGCAGTACTTC. Translation: CATSRENDRAYEQYF.

The rearrangement joins TRBV7-9 to TRBJ2-7; 10 bases line up with TRBD2. V was clipped by 5 bases and J by 3 bases; unmatched bases: 1. The CDR3 covers 13 residues. Germline assignment: CDR1 SEHNR and CDR2 FQNEAQ (reference sequence). Written as DNA, the CDR3 is TGTGCCAGCAGCGGACTAGCGGACTACGAGCAGTACTTC. Encoded protein: CASSGLADYEQYF.

In its sample, this clone was seen a few times. J is TRBJ2-1 and V is TRBV5-6; 9 nucleotides agree with TRBD2. In germline, CDR1 is SGHDT, CDR2 YYEEEE. The CDR3 length is 15 residues. V shed 2 bases, J shed 8 bases, and the junction held 8 bases outside the gene matches. CDR3: CASSFRRGGLDEQFF. The CDR3 coding sequence is TGTGCCAGCAGCTTTCGGCGGGGGGGACTGGATGAGCAGTTCTTC.

V usage is TRBV7-2 and J usage is TRBJ2-7, with 8 bases aligning to TRBD2. This CDR3 comprises 15 residues. From germline, CDR1 is SGHTA and CDR2 FQGNSA. J lost 3 bases, V lost 3 bases, and 7 bases had no gene match. This CDR3 is CASSFAGTRGYEQYF. For the CDR3, the DNA is TGTGCCAGCAGCTTCGCCGGGACTAGAGGCTACGAGCAGTACTTC.